These 26 T cell receptor beta chains were sequenced from one sample in a study of T cells after yellow fever vaccination. MiXCR, applied by TCRdb to the 5' RACE reads, yields one record per CDR3 protein. The table includes 150,000 to 200,000 distinct CDR3 sequences, approximately 6.2% detected once. Source: CD4+ T cells sorted from PBMCs, taken on the day of the first yellow fever vaccination. These receptor sequences come from a man aged 18-30 years who received the YFV17D yellow fever vaccine.

This clonotype has ten or more counts. This rearrangement joins TRBV3-1 to TRBJ2-3, with D possibly matching TRBD1 (6 bases). Germline loops: CDR1 LGHDT, CDR2 YNNKEL (reference sequence). The CDR3 is 16 amino acids. The germline V and J ends were trimmed by 2 bases and 3 bases, with 15 bases remaining between them. The CDR3 DNA follows: TGTGCCAGCAGCCAAACAGGGTTGTGGAGGACAGATACGCAGTATTTT. As protein: CASSQTGLWRTDTQYF.

The J gene is TRBJ2-5, the V gene TRBV20-1; TRBD1 matches 7 bases. With V trimmed by 6 bases and J by 5 bases, 6 bases remained unmatched. CDR3 size: 12 residues. Germline CDR1 reads DFQATT; CDR2 reads SNEGSKA (reference sequence). This CDR3 is CSASGTAETQYF. The CDR3 DNA is TGCAGTGCAAGTGGGACAGCGGAGACCCAGTACTTC.

The CDR3: CASSGSPTSGVNNEQFF. The CDR3 nucleotides are TGTGCCAGCAGTGGCTCCCCGACTAGCGGGGTCAACAATGAGCAGTTCTTC. The V and J genes are TRBV6-1 and TRBJ2-1; 11 nucleotides line up with TRBD2. V was pared by 4 bases and J by 5 bases, with 10 bases of the junction left unmatched. Germline V gene lookup returns CDR1 MNHNS and CDR2 SASEGT. The CDR3 extends over 17 amino acids.

The J gene is TRBJ1-6, the V gene TRBV15; TRBD1 matches at 10 bases. Germline-derived CDR1 and CDR2 are LNHNV and YYDKDF (reference sequence). This CDR3 has 18 amino acids. The V segment lost 1 base and the J segment 4 bases; nucleotides outside the gene matches: 7. CDR3 bases: TGTGCCACCAGCAGAGTGGGACAGGGGACCCTATATAATTCACCCCTCCACTTT. Amino acid sequence: CATSRVGQGTLYNSPLHF.

Ten or more counts support this clonotype. The chain joins TRBV20-1 to TRBJ1-5, with unresolved D. Trimming stripped 0 bases from V and 4 bases from J, with 10 bases between. The germline gives CDR1 DFQATT, CDR2 SNEGSKA (reference sequence). The CDR3 consists of 14 residues. The CDR3, as DNA: TGCAGTGCTAGAGATCTATTTCCTAATCAGCCCCAGCATTTT. It encodes CSARDLFPNQPQHF.

The rearrangement uses TRBV7-9 and TRBJ2-3; D is possibly TRBD1 (7 bases). CDR1 and CDR2 (germline): SEHNR, FQNEAQ (reference sequence). Trimming stripped 5 bases from V and 6 bases from J, with 15 bases between. There are 14 residues in the CDR3. CDR3 nucleotides: TGTGCCAGCAGCCCAGGGGGGAGGCCGGATACGCAGTATTTT. Translation: CASSPGGRPDTQYF. Full variable domain (rest looked up from reference TRBV7-9 and TRBJ2-3): DTGVSQNPRHKITKRGQNVTFRCDPISEHNRLYWYRQTLGQGPEFLTYFQNEAQLEKSRLLSDRFSAERPKGSFSTLEIQRTEQGDSAMYLCASSPGGRPDTQYFGPGTRLTVL.

In its sample, this clonotype was seen a few times. The V and J genes are TRBV5-1 and TRBJ2-1, with 14 bases identical to TRBD2. The germline V gene encodes CDR1 SGHRS and CDR2 YFSETQ. The junction had 6 bases not matched to a gene; V was cut back by 4 bases and J by 9 bases. This CDR3 has 15 residues. CDR3 nucleotide sequence: TGCGCCAGCAGCCTAGGGACTAGCGGGGGTGGTGAGCAGTTCTTC. It codes for CASSLGTSGGGEQFF.

This clonotype has only a few counts. V and J are TRBV6-5 and TRBJ2-1; no clear D gene. The germline gives CDR1 MNHEY, CDR2 SVGAGI. Deletions cut 0 bases from V and 7 bases from J, with 22 bases between. This CDR3 is built from 18 residues. The chain's CDR3 is CASSYSKYAATYGNEQFF. CDR3 DNA sequence: TGTGCCAGCAGTTACTCGAAATATGCGGCTACCTATGGAAATGAGCAGTTCTTC.

This clonotype has a count of ten or more. This chain connects TRBV12-3 or TRBV12-4 to TRBJ1-2; tentatively, D is TRBD1 (5 bases). This CDR3 contains 16 residues. V gave up 0 bases and J gave up 2 bases, with 13 bases separating them. In DNA form, the CDR3 reads TGTGCCAGCAGTTTAGCCCGCGGACAAGCAAACTATGGCTACACCTTC. Translation gives CASSLARGQANYGYTF.

The sample holds many counts of this clonotype. The chain employs TRBV7-2 and TRBJ2-1; D possibly corresponds to TRBD2 (6 bases). Germline lookup yields CDR1 SGHTA and CDR2 FQGNSA. The CDR3 has 15 residues. Trimming took 1 base from V and 0 from J, leaving 7 bases between them. The CDR3 DNA follows: TGTGCCAGCAGCTTAGTGGGGGGCTCCTACAATGAGCAGTTCTTC. It is translated as CASSLVGGSYNEQFF. Full variable domain (rest looked up from reference TRBV7-2 and TRBJ2-1): GAGVSQSPSNKVTEKGKDVELRCDPISGHTALYWYRQSLGQGLEFLIYFQGNSAPDKSGLPSDRFSAERTGGSVSTLTIQRTQQEDSAVYLCASSLVGGSYNEQFFGPGTRLTVL.

V usage is TRBV12-3 or TRBV12-4 and J usage is TRBJ1-4; D may be TRBD1 (5 bases). V was clipped by 3 bases and J by 0 bases, with 11 bases between them. This CDR3 region has 16 residues. In DNA, the CDR3 is TGTGCCAGCAGTTTGTGGGGACCTCCAACTAATGAAAAACTGTTTTTT. This translates into CASSLWGPPTNEKLFF.

This clonotype was seen a handful of times. V gene TRBV4-1 combines with J gene TRBJ2-2; 10 bases line up with TRBD1. Germline trimming cut 6 bases from V and 8 bases from J; bases unmatched to any gene: 9. Germline CDR1 MGHRA, CDR2 YSYEKL. CDR3 length: 15 amino acids. DNA for the CDR3: TGCGCCAGCAGACATCCGGGACAGGGGAGGGGGGAGCTGTTTTTT. It specifies CASRHPGQGRGELFF.

This clonotype appeared once. Likely a read error: the CDR3 ends without its conserved phenylalanine or tryptophan. The gene calls are TRBV6-2 or TRBV6-3 and TRBJ2-5, with 9 bases lining up with TRBD2. The CDR3 totals 15 residues. V lost 2 bases to trimming and J lost 5 bases; unmatched junction nucleotides: 6. Germline CDR1 reads MNHEY; CDR2 reads SVGEGT. The CDR3 region has the DNA TGTGCCAGCAGTTACGACGCTAGCGGGGCTGAGACCCAGTACCTC. As protein: CASSYDASGAETQYL.

The sample holds many counts of this clonotype. This rearrangement joins TRBV5-8 to TRBJ2-3; the D gene is possibly TRBD1 (5 bases). Germline loops: CDR1 SGHTS, CDR2 YDEGEE. This CDR3 comprises 15 residues. Trimming stripped 7 bases from V and 2 bases from J, with 17 bases between. CDR3: CASGLSGILTDTQYF. The CDR3 DNA follows: TGTGCCAGCGGTCTATCAGGGATCCTCACAGATACGCAGTATTTT.

The table lists this clonotype with many counts. The chain combines TRBV5-4 with TRBJ1-4, with D uncertain. CDR1 is SGHNT and CDR2 is YYREEE in the germline V gene (reference sequence). This CDR3 contains 15 residues. V gave up 0 bases and J gave up 8 bases, with 14 bases separating them. Here the CDR3 reads CASSLDNLGGEKLFF. The CDR3 nucleotides read TGTGCCAGCAGCTTGGACAACCTCGGCGGGGAAAAACTGTTTTTT.

This clonotype was detected only a few times. V gene TRBV18 combines with J gene TRBJ2-5, with 10 bases that match TRBD2. V gave up 2 bases and J gave up 3 bases; unmatched junction bases: 3. Germline lookup yields CDR1 KGHSH and CDR2 LQKENI. This CDR3 spans 15 amino acids. In DNA, the CDR3 is TGTGCCAGCTCACCAACTAGCGGGGCTAAAGAGACCCAGTACTTC. Amino acids: CASSPTSGAKETQYF.

This clonotype was seen a handful of times. The rearrangement uses TRBV7-9 and TRBJ2-1; no firm D call. Germline CDR1 is SEHNR and CDR2 is FQNEAQ (reference sequence). V dropped 4 bases and J dropped 7 bases, with 5 bases sitting between them. This CDR3 spans 11 amino acids. The CDR3 DNA is TGTGCCAGCAGCTCCATGAATGAGCAGTTCTTC. It translates to CASSSMNEQFF.

About this clonotype itself: An end of the junction differs from the germline gene, which may be a read error. V is TRBV7-2 and J is TRBJ2-5; a possible D gene is TRBD2 (5 bases). Germline V gene data show CDR1 as SGHTA and CDR2 as FQGNSA. CDR3 length: 14 residues. This CDR3 is CASSLLRHGESQYF. The DNA for the CDR3 is TGTGCCAGCAGCTTGTTGCGCCATGGGGAGAGCCAGTACTTC.

This clonotype was seen more than once but under ten times. For the CDR3, the DNA is TGTGCCAGCAGTAGGGACAGGGCCAATGAGCAGTTCTTC. The encoded protein is CASSRDRANEQFF. The chain has TRBV2 and TRBJ2-1; 9 bases map to TRBD1. The germline gives CDR1 SNHLY, CDR2 FYNNEI. The J segment lost 6 bases and the V segment lost 5 bases, leaving 2 bases of the junction unmatched. The CDR3 consists of 13 residues.

Ten or more counts support this clonotype. The rearrangement joins TRBV10-3 to TRBJ2-3; 11 bases map to TRBD2. The CDR3 spans 13 residues. Germline CDR1 reads ENHRY; CDR2 reads SYGVKD. Unmatched junction bases numbered 1, after V lost 6 bases and J lost 5 bases. The CDR3 loop reads CAIRTSGVDTQYF. In DNA, the CDR3 is TGTGCCATCAGGACTAGCGGGGTAGATACGCAGTATTTT.

This clonotype was counted between two and nine times. The chain uses TRBV27 and TRBJ1-4; 7 bases fit TRBD1. This CDR3 spans 16 amino acids. J gave up 8 bases and V 2 bases, and 11 bases lay outside the gene matches. The V gene's germline CDR1 is MNHEY and CDR2 SMNVEV (reference sequence). CDR3 sequence (DNA): TGTGCCAGCAGTTTACGACCGACAGGGCTTCGAGAAAAACTGTTTTTT. It yields the protein CASSLRPTGLREKLFF.

This clonotype was observed many times. This chain uses TRBV25-1 with TRBJ1-5; D gene ambiguous. The CDR3 length is 14 residues. Trimming stripped 2 bases from V and 7 bases from J, with 12 bases between. The germline V gene encodes CDR1 MGHDK and CDR2 SYGVNS. Written as DNA, the CDR3 is TGTGCCAGCAGTGAAAGAGGGTTTGGCCAGCCCCAGCATTTT. Amino acids: CASSERGFGQPQHF.

This clonotype has at least ten counts. The junction departs from germline at one end; a sequencing error may be responsible. The chain couples TRBV7-7 to TRBJ1-3, with 9 positions matching TRBD1. Looked up from germline, CDR1 is SSHAT and CDR2 is FNYEAQ (reference sequence). CDR3 size: 17 residues. CDR3 bases: TGTGCTAGCAGTCCGGGGACAGGGAGAAGCTCTGGAAACACCATATATTTT. It codes for CASSPGTGRSSGNTIYF.

This clonotype came up many times. The J gene is TRBJ2-4, the V gene TRBV7-9; TRBD1 agrees at 9 bases. From germline, CDR1 is SEHNR and CDR2 FQNEAQ (reference sequence). The CDR3 is 16 residues long. The J segment lost 3 bases and the V segment lost 2 bases, leaving 5 bases of the junction unmatched. CDR3 DNA sequence: TGTGCCAGCAGCTTATGGGGACAGGGCGGCAAAAACATTCAGTACTTC. Its protein is CASSLWGQGGKNIQYF.

This clonotype was found a few times. The gene calls are TRBV6-5 and TRBJ1-3, with D perhaps TRBD1 (5 bases). The germline V gene encodes CDR1 MNHEY and CDR2 SVGAGI. The CDR3 runs to 15 residues. Trimming stripped 2 bases from V and 2 bases from J, with 10 bases between. CDR3 amino acids: CASSYGAFPGNTIYF. CDR3 sequence (DNA): TGTGCCAGCAGTTACGGGGCGTTCCCTGGAAACACCATATATTTT.

The V call is TRBV6-5, the J call TRBJ1-1, with 8 nucleotides matching TRBD1. Germline V gene data show CDR1 as MNHEY and CDR2 as SVGAGI. The CDR3 has 17 residues. J gave up 3 bases and V 2 bases, and 11 bases lay outside the gene matches. In DNA, the CDR3 is TGTGCCAGCAGTTACGATACCAGACAGGGGTGGGACACTGAAGCTTTCTTT. Amino acids: CASSYDTRQGWDTEAFF.